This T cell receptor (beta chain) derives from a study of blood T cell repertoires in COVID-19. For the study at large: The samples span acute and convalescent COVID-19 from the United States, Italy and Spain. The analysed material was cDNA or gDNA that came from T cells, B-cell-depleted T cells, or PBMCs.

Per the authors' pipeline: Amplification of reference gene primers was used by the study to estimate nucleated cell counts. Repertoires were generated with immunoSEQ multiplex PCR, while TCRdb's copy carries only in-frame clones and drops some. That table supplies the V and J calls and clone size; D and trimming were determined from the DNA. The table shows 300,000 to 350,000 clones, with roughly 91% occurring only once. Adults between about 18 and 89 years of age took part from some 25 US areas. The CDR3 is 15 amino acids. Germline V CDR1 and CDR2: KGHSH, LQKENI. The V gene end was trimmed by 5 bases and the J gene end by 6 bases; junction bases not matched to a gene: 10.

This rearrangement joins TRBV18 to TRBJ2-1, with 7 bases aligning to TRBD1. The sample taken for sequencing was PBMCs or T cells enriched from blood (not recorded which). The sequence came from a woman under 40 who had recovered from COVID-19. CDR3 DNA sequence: TGTGCCAGCTCAGCCGCGACAGGGATCGGCAATGAGCAGTTCTTC. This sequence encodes CASSAATGIGNEQFF.